One and the same sample provided the 3 T cell receptor beta chains below, sequenced in a study of T cell changes during pregnancy in multiple sclerosis. Clones were read by immunoSEQ multiplex PCR, and TCRdb kept only the in-frame ones, dropping some. The top ten hold more than 0.5% of the sample, which has tens of thousands of clones, almost 90% seen once. The sequencing used CD4+ T cells from peripheral blood mononuclear cells, collected in the second trimester of pregnancy. The receptors originated from a female donor with multiple sclerosis, enrolled in a pregnancy study.

The chain has TRBV9 and TRBJ2-1, with D tentatively TRBD2 (6 bases). The germline CDR1 and CDR2 sequences are SGDLS and YYNGEE. The CDR3 extends over 13 amino acids. V was shortened by 4 bases and J by 5 bases, with 10 bases between the two germline ends. CDR3 nucleotides: TGTGCCAGCAGCCTTGGGACTGACAATGAGCAGTTCTTC. It is translated as CASSLGTDNEQFF. The whole variable domain, filled in from reference TRBV9 and TRBJ2-1, reads DSGVTQTPKHLITATGQRVTLRCSPRSGDLSVYWYQQSLDQGLQFLIQYYNGEERAKGNILERFSAQQFPDLHSELNLSSLELGDSALYFCASSLGTDNEQFFGPGTRLTVL.

The rearrangement joins TRBV18 to TRBJ2-1; weak D call: TRBD2 (5 bases). The CDR3 is 17 residues long. Germline CDR1 KGHSH, CDR2 LQKENI. Trimming pared 3 bases from V and 0 bases from J, leaving 15 bases between. CDR3: CASSPRSALGSYNEQFF. The CDR3 DNA reads TGTGCCAGCTCACCCCGTAGCGCATTAGGCTCCTACAATGAGCAGTTCTTC.

The chain joins TRBV27 to TRBJ1-5; possibly TRBD1 for D (6 bases). Trimming pared 5 bases from V and 1 base from J, leaving 12 bases between. Per germline, CDR1 MNHEY and CDR2 SMNVEV (reference sequence). The CDR3 consists of 15 residues. CDR3 coding DNA: TGTGCCAGCAGTCTACAGGGATGGAGCAATCAGCCCCAGCATTTT. Protein: CASSLQGWSNQPQHF.